The following is a TCR beta chain sequence with its context. This entry comes from a study of T cell responses to AZD1222 COVID-19 vaccine. Assay used: immunoSEQ multiplex PCR; TCRdb lists only in-frame clones, some missing. The sample yields around 44,000 clones, just over 85% seen once. Germline CDR1 SNHLY, CDR2 FYNNEI. This CDR3 is built from 16 residues. Trimming at V came to 6 bases and at J to 7 bases, leaving 16 bases not matched to a gene. The chain is built from TRBV2 and TRBJ1-2; 8 nucleotides align to TRBD1. This TCR came from an adult who received the AZD1222 COVID-19 vaccine. The starting material was peripheral blood, obtained 28 days after the second AZD1222 dose. The CDR3 DNA reads as TGTGCCAGCAGCCAAGGGACAGGCTCCCAGACGGGTGGCTACACCTTC. This gives the protein CASSQGTGSQTGGYTF.